One sample yielded the 10 T cell receptor beta chains listed below, sequenced in a study of beta chain features in type 1 diabetes. Of the isolated RNA, all was reverse transcribed, and so the sequenced material was expressed TCRB transcripts. Sequenced by immunoSEQ multiplex PCR; TCRdb stores in-frame clones only, minus some. Counted here are 160,000 or so clones, roughly 9.1% occurring once; the ten biggest clones make up about 2.5%. The sequencing input was central memory CD4+ T cells from blood. The receptor source for this set is a woman aged 18-30 years in good health.

This clone was picked up a small number of times. CDR3 in DNA: TGTGCCAGCAGCGGATCGGGACTATTGGGAAATGAGCAGTTCTTC. This sequence encodes CASSGSGLLGNEQFF. The J gene is TRBJ2-1, the V gene TRBV9; 7 bases are a match to TRBD2. Germline values: CDR1 SGDLS, CDR2 YYNGEE. With V trimmed by 3 bases and J by 7 bases, 10 bases remained unmatched. CDR3 length: 15 residues.

This clone was detected only a few times. Different DNA sequences within this sample yield the same CDR3. This chain uses TRBV18 with TRBJ1-1, with TRBD1 as a possible D gene (5 bases). With 2 bases removed from V and 5 bases from J, the gap between germline ends came to 12 bases. The CDR3 is 14 amino acids. Germline V gene data show CDR1 as KGHSH and CDR2 as LQKENI. CDR3 loop: CASSPGPRGTEAFF. CDR3 coding DNA: TGTGCCAGCTCACCAGGTCCCCGGGGGACTGAAGCTTTCTTT. Supplemented by reference TRBV18 and TRBJ1-1, the full variable domain reads NAGVMQNPRHLVRRRGQEARLRCSPMKGHSHVYWYRQLPEEGLKFMVYLQKENIIDESGMPKERFSAEFPKEGPSILRIQQVVRGDSAAYFCASSPGPRGTEAFFGQGTRLTVV.

This rearrangement joins TRBV30 to TRBJ2-5, with TRBD1 as a possible D gene (5 bases). CDR3 length: 12 residues. Per germline, CDR1 GTSNPN and CDR2 SVGIG (reference sequence). The ends were cut back, 2 bases at V and 4 bases at J, with 8 bases in the middle. The CDR3 DNA reads as TGTGCCTGGAGTCGGCAGGGAGAGACCCAGTACTTC. Translating gives CAWSRQGETQYF.

V gene TRBV2 combines with J gene TRBJ2-1, with 7 bases that match TRBD1. Germline V lookup: CDR1 SNHLY, CDR2 FYNNEI. CDR3 length: 14 amino acids. V gave up 4 bases and J gave up 14 bases; unmatched junction bases: 14. CDR3 in DNA: TGTGCCAGCAGTGGGGTACAGGGGAATAGTAATAAGTTCTTC. It encodes CASSGVQGNSNKFF.

The rearrangement joins TRBV19 to TRBJ2-7; 10 bases align to TRBD1. The V gene end was trimmed by 6 bases and the J gene end by 3 bases; junction bases not matched to a gene: 8. Germline CDR1 LNHDA, CDR2 SQIVND (reference sequence). There are 15 residues in the CDR3. CDR3 region: CASSKSGTGVYEQYF. The CDR3 DNA reads as TGTGCCAGTAGCAAATCCGGGACAGGGGTCTACGAGCAGTACTTC.

J is TRBJ2-5 and V is TRBV5-1; D gene uncertain. The ends were cut back, 2 bases at V and 5 bases at J, with 10 bases in the middle. The CDR3 is 13 amino acids. The germline V gene has CDR1 SGHRS and CDR2 YFSETQ. The CDR3 DNA is TGCGCCAGCAGCTTTCGCCAACGGGAGACCCAGTACTTC. Its protein product is CASSFRQRETQYF.

The chain links TRBV30 to TRBJ2-3; possibly TRBD2 for D (5 bases). V lost 5 bases and J 2 bases, leaving 8 bases between the germline ends. Germline values: CDR1 GTSNPN, CDR2 SVGIG (reference sequence). This CDR3 has 12 amino acids. CDR3: CAWHRDTDTQYF. The CDR3, as DNA: TGTGCCTGGCACCGGGACACAGATACGCAGTATTTT.

The rearrangement joins TRBV6-6 to TRBJ2-1; 7 nucleotides line up with TRBD1. V was clipped by 6 bases and J by 6 bases; unmatched bases: 8. The CDR3 length is 14 residues. Germline V gives CDR1 MNHNY, CDR2 SVGAGI (reference sequence). The CDR3 region is CASSSPTGTNEQFF. CDR3 DNA: TGTGCCAGCAGCTCCCCGACAGGGACCAATGAGCAGTTCTTC.

The chain carries TRBV7-9 and TRBJ2-1, with TRBD2 identical over 8 bases. J lost 1 base, V lost 7 bases, and 9 bases had no gene match. The CDR3 contains 16 residues. Germline V lookup: CDR1 SEHNR, CDR2 FQNEAQ (reference sequence). As DNA, the CDR3 is TGTGCCAGCACCTGGGGCTCTAGCGGGTCCTACAATGAGCAGTTCTTC. Its protein is CASTWGSSGSYNEQFF.

V is TRBV6-5 and J is TRBJ2-2; 7 bases match TRBD1. V lost 8 bases, J lost 5 bases, and 11 bases stayed unmatched. The germline V gene has CDR1 MNHEY and CDR2 SVGAGI. The CDR3 is 15 residues long. The DNA for the CDR3 is TGTGCCAGCCAAGGGGACAGTCGAGGGACCGGGGAGCTGTTTTTT. Amino acid sequence: CASQGDSRGTGELFF.